The rows below give T cell receptor beta chains drawn from one sample of a study of cytomegalovirus exposure and HLA in healthy donors. The table came from immunoSEQ multiplex PCR; TCRdb's copy has only in-frame clones and leaves some out. The sample contains around 140,000 clones, approximately 82% of which appear only once. Specimen: PBMCs. These receptors came from a woman aged 60-75 years in good health and CMV-seropositive. The CDR3 runs from the conserved cysteine through the conserved F or W. The D gene is left open where the match is weak. Not every row has a clone size; where given, it reads once, few, many or a size class.

j_gene | v_gene | abundance | d_gene | CDR3aa | CDR3nt
TRBJ1-4 | TRBV28 | - | - | CASSLSGTREKLFF | TGTGCCAGCAGTTTATCCGGGACAAGAGAAAAACTGTTTTTT
TRBJ2-1 | TRBV19 | - | TRBD1 | CASSILGGQGGYNEQFF | TGTGCCAGTAGTATATTAGGGGGACAGGGCGGCTACAATGAGCAGTTCTTC
TRBJ1-4 | TRBV28 | - | - | CASSPKTELSGEKLFF | TGTGCCAGCAGCCCCAAGACGGAGCTCTCGGGTGAAAAACTGTTTTTT
TRBJ1-5 | TRBV19 | - | - | CASPLAGPSFSNQPQHF | TGTGCCAGTCCTTTGGCAGGCCCCTCTTTTAGCAATCAGCCCCAGCATTTT
TRBJ2-7 | TRBV7-9 | - | TRBD2 | CASSLLAGGYEQYF | TGTGCCAGCAGCTTACTAGCGGGAGGGTACGAGCAGTACTTC
TRBJ1-5 | TRBV19 | - | - | CASNGGRGGRNQPQHF | TGTGCCAGTAATGGGGGGCGGGGGGGACGGAATCAGCCCCAGCATTTT
TRBJ2-2 | TRBV29-1 | once | - | CSVRGTTDLNTGELFF | TGCAGCGTTAGAGGGACAACCGATTTGAACACCGGGGAGCTGTTTTTT
TRBJ2-3 | TRBV19 | - | TRBD2 | CASSNGLAGETDTQYF | TGTGCCAGTAGTAATGGGCTGGCGGGAGAAACAGATACGCAGTATTTT
TRBJ1-3 | TRBV4-3 | - | - | CASSPNGLTGNTIYF | TGCGCCAGCAGCCCCAACGGACTGACTGGAAACACCATATATTTT
TRBJ2-1 | TRBV6-5 | - | - | CASSLGQLNYNEQFF | TGTGCCAGCAGCCTAGGACAGCTAAACTACAATGAGCAGTTCTTC
TRBJ2-5 | TRBV6-1 | - | - | CASSERLGRDMETQYF | TGTGCCAGCAGTGAAAGACTAGGACGCGACATGGAGACCCAGTACTTC
TRBJ1-1 | TRBV4-2 | - | - | CASSPYREGTEAFF | TGTGCCAGCAGCCCCTACAGGGAGGGTACTGAAGCTTTCTTT
TRBJ2-5 | TRBV5-5 | - | - | CASSLAQGRETQYF | TGTGCCAGCAGCTTGGCACAGGGCAGGGAGACCCAGTACTTC
TRBJ1-1 | TRBV19 | - | - | CASSSGQMNTEAFF | TGTGCCAGTAGTAGCGGACAGATGAACACTGAAGCTTTCTTT
TRBJ2-7 | TRBV4-1 | - | - | CASSQDFVGTTYEQYF | TGCGCCAGCAGCCAAGATTTTGTAGGGACAACCTACGAGCAGTACTTC
TRBJ1-6 | TRBV30 | once | - | CAWSVSGGNSPLHF | TGTGCCTGGAGTGTAAGCGGGGGTAATTCACCCCTCCACTTT
TRBJ2-3 | TRBV7-2 | - | - | CASSLAAGLGGTDTQYF | TGTGCCAGCAGCTTAGCGGCCGGCCTAGGCGGCACAGATACGCAGTATTTT
TRBJ2-5 | TRBV5-6 | - | - | CASSLAVSLRGQETQYF | TGTGCCAGCAGCTTGGCCGTCTCGCTACGCGGCCAAGAGACCCAGTACTTC
TRBJ2-1 | TRBV2 | - | - | CASRGSYNEQFF | TGTGCCAGCAGGGGCAGTTACAATGAGCAGTTCTTC
TRBJ1-5 | TRBV2 | few | TRBD1 | CASSEGQGNQPQHF | TGTGCCAGCAGTGAGGGACAGGGTAATCAGCCCCAGCATTTT
TRBJ2-6 | TRBV29-1 | - | - | CSVVGAGANVLTF | TGCAGCGTTGTCGGGGCTGGGGCCAACGTCCTGACTTTC
TRBJ2-2 | TRBV7-2 | - | TRBD1 | CASQGDTGELFF | TGTGCCAGCCAGGGGGATACCGGGGAGCTGTTTTTT
TRBJ1-3 | TRBV10-3 | few | TRBD1 | CAISDPDRGRSGNTIYF | TGTGCCATCAGTGACCCGGACAGGGGGAGGTCTGGAAACACCATATATTTT
TRBJ1-1 | TRBV19 | - | - | CASSTPQGANTEAFF | TGTGCCAGTAGTACCCCCCAGGGTGCGAACACTGAAGCTTTCTTT
TRBJ1-2 | TRBV4-3 | - | - | CASSQSGWYGYTF | TGCGCCAGCAGCCAGTCAGGGTGGTATGGCTACACCTTC
TRBJ2-7 | TRBV14 | few | - | CASSQGLREYF | TGTGCCAGCAGCCAAGGACTTCGGGAGTACTTC
TRBJ1-4 | TRBV6-6 | - | TRBD1 | CASGGTGVNEKLFF | TGTGCCAGCGGTGGGACAGGGGTTAATGAAAAACTGTTTTTT
TRBJ2-7 | TRBV15 | - | TRBD1 | CATSRGTTGGFHEQYF | TGTGCCACCAGCAGAGGTACGACAGGGGGCTTCCACGAGCAGTACTTC
TRBJ2-7 | TRBV29-1 | - | TRBD2 | CSVGVGLAGFLTYEQYF | TGCAGCGTTGGAGTTGGACTAGCGGGGTTCCTTACCTACGAGCAGTACTTC
TRBJ1-5 | TRBV9 | - | - | CASSVVCTVNGSNQPQHF | TGTGCCAGCAGCGTAGTATGCACAGTCAATGGGAGCAATCAGCCCCAGCATTTT
TRBJ2-7 | TRBV4-3 | - | - | CASSRDPRDSGREQYF | TGCGCCAGCAGCCGCGACCCCCGTGACAGTGGTCGCGAGCAGTACTTC
TRBJ2-7 | TRBV9 | - | TRBD2 | CASSVDLAGAQYF | TGTGCCAGCAGCGTAGACCTAGCGGGAGCGCAGTACTTC
TRBJ1-1 | TRBV11-2 | - | - | CASSLGFQGREAFF | TGTGCCAGCAGCTTAGGCTTCCAGGGTAGGGAAGCTTTCTTT
TRBJ1-4 | TRBV7-8 | - | - | CASSLDRLNEKLFF | TGTGCCAGCAGCCTGGACAGACTTAATGAAAAACTGTTTTTT
TRBJ1-6 | TRBV6-1 | - | - | CASSERSSPLHF | TGTGCCAGCAGTGAACGGAGCTCACCCCTCCACTTT
TRBJ2-1 | TRBV4-3 | once | TRBD2 | CASSPSGGNEQFF | TGCGCCAGCAGCCCGTCGGGGGGCAATGAGCAGTTCTTC
TRBJ1-1 | TRBV30 | - | TRBD1 | CVWSGDRGSEAFF | TGTGTCTGGAGTGGGGACAGGGGCTCTGAAGCTTTCTTT
TRBJ2-3 | TRBV7-3 | - | - | CASSFQGPDTQYF | TGTGCCAGCAGCTTTCAGGGCCCAGATACGCAGTATTTT
TRBJ2-5 | TRBV29-1 | - | TRBD2 | CSVVGLARETQYF | TGCAGCGTTGTGGGACTAGCGCGGGAGACCCAGTACTTC
TRBJ2-7 | TRBV28 | - | - | CASSFLRETTNEQYF | TGTGCCAGCAGTTTCCTCAGGGAAACGACCAACGAGCAGTACTTC
TRBJ1-1 | TRBV2 | - | - | CASSGTYPNTEAFF | TGTGCCAGCAGTGGGACTTACCCGAACACTGAAGCTTTCTTT
TRBJ1-1 | TRBV25-1 | - | - | CASRRGVNTEAFF | TGTGCCAGTCGCCGGGGGGTGAACACTGAAGCTTTCTTT
TRBJ1-2 | TRBV7-8 | - | - | CASSLGRGHGYGYTF | TGTGCCAGCAGCTTAGGGCGCGGGCACGGCTATGGCTACACCTTC
TRBJ2-3 | TRBV6-5 | - | - | CASSPLGDTQYF | TGTGCCAGCAGCCCACTAGGAGATACGCAGTATTTT
TRBJ2-7 | TRBV28 | - | TRBD1 | CASSSRDRGYEQYF | TGTGCCAGCAGTTCCCGGGACAGGGGTTACGAGCAGTACTTC
TRBJ2-7 | TRBV29-1 | - | TRBD2 | CSVTGTSGRNEQYF | TGCAGCGTGACCGGGACTAGCGGGAGGAACGAGCAGTACTTC